The 8 T cell receptor beta chains in this list originate from one sample, sequenced in a study of blood T cell repertoires in COVID-19. Clones were sequenced by immunoSEQ multiplex PCR, and TCRdb holds only the in-frame ones, with some missing. In the table there are 230,000 or so clones, approximately 81% of which are singletons. Material for sequencing was peripheral blood. These receptor sequences come from a man aged 25-45 years with active or convalescent COVID-19.

The chain couples TRBV27 to TRBJ1-1; D is ambiguous. The CDR3 extends over 13 amino acids. Germline CDR1 is MNHEY and CDR2 is SMNVEV (reference sequence). V was trimmed by 1 base and J by 5 bases, leaving 8 bases between them. The DNA for the CDR3 is TGTGCCAGCAGTTTATTCTATGGTACTGAAGCTTTCTTT. Translating it yields CASSLFYGTEAFF.

V usage is TRBV7-2 and J usage is TRBJ1-4; D is unresolved. The CDR3 loop spans 13 amino acids. V lost 1 base and J lost 8, with 8 bases in between. Germline V gene sequence: CDR1 SGHTA, CDR2 FQGNSA. The CDR3 loop is CASSLGLREKLFF. The CDR3 DNA is TGTGCCAGCAGCTTAGGGCTGAGGGAAAAACTGTTTTTT. The full variable domain, completed using reference TRBV7-2 and TRBJ1-4, is GAGVSQSPSNKVTEKGKDVELRCDPISGHTALYWYRQSLGQGLEFLIYFQGNSAPDKSGLPSDRFSAERTGGSVSTLTIQRTQQEDSAVYLCASSLGLREKLFFGSGTQLSVL.

The V and J genes are TRBV27 and TRBJ1-1; TRBD1 agrees at 11 bases. V shed 5 bases and J 9 bases; nucleotides not matched to a gene: 14. Germline V CDR1 and CDR2: MNHEY, SMNVEV (reference sequence). The CDR3 totals 16 residues. This CDR3 reads CASSPWTGGGRWKAFF. For the CDR3, the DNA is TGTGCCAGCAGTCCATGGACAGGGGGCGGGCGGTGGAAAGCTTTCTTT.

The chain is built from TRBV13 and TRBJ1-6; 8 nucleotides align to TRBD1. CDR1 PRHDT and CDR2 FYEKMQ come from the germline V gene (reference sequence). The V gene end was trimmed by 2 bases and the J gene end by 0 bases; junction bases not matched to a gene: 6. The CDR3 contains 18 residues. The CDR3 protein is CASSLWGQESSYNSPLHF. DNA of the CDR3: TGTGCCAGCAGCTTATGGGGACAGGAAAGCTCCTATAATTCACCCCTCCACTTT.

The genes are TRBV5-1 and TRBJ2-7, with D perhaps TRBD1 (6 bases). V lost 3 bases and J 6 bases, leaving 16 bases between the germline ends. The CDR3 loop spans 14 amino acids. Germline CDR1 reads SGHRS; CDR2 reads YFSETQ. The CDR3 bases are TGCGCCAGCAGCTCAGGGCTGGACAGTCCCGAGCAGTACTTC. Translating gives CASSSGLDSPEQYF.

This chain uses TRBV30 with TRBJ1-3, with D tentatively TRBD1 (5 bases). V was shortened by 2 bases and J by 8 bases, with 16 bases between the two germline ends. The CDR3 loop spans 14 amino acids. Germline CDR1 reads GTSNPN; CDR2 reads SVGIG (reference sequence). CDR3 protein: CAWSKGVSRDTIYF. In nucleotides, the CDR3 is TGTGCCTGGAGTAAAGGGGTTTCCCGGGACACCATATATTTT. The variable domain in full, with the rest retrieved from reference TRBV30 and TRBJ1-3, is SQTIHQWPATLVQPVGSPLSLECTVEGTSNPNLYWYRQAAGRGLQLLFYSVGIGQISSEVPQNLSASRPQDRQFILSSKKLLLSDSGFYLCAWSKGVSRDTIYFGEGSWLTVV.

The V call is TRBV5-8, the J call TRBJ2-4, with D perhaps matching TRBD1 (5 bases). The CDR3 is 14 residues long. Trimming took 0 bases from V and 12 from J, leaving 16 bases between them. CDR1 and CDR2 (germline): SGHTS, YDEGEE. The CDR3 region has the DNA TGTGCCAGCAGCTTGGCCCGGCGGACACCTACTCAGTACTTC. This encodes CASSLARRTPTQYF.

The rearrangement joins TRBV5-1 to TRBJ1-3, with D unresolved. Germline-derived CDR1 and CDR2 are SGHRS and YFSETQ. The V end lost 1 base, the J end lost 4 bases, and 15 bases lay between the germline ends. CDR3 length equals 16 residues. The CDR3 region is CASSLRRVEEGNTIYF. CDR3 in DNA: TGCGCCAGCAGCTTGCGGAGGGTAGAGGAAGGAAACACCATATATTTT.